These 26 T cell receptor beta chains originate from one sample sequenced in a study of T cells in tuberculosis (dated by TCRdb to between 2017 and 2018). Libraries were made using the immunoSEQ multiplex PCR assay. The source is immuneACCESS, and TCRdb retained only in-frame sequences with V and J called. Part of the clones is not carried over; for the studies checked, unresolved V genes explain less than half of this, and the remainder is unexplained. This sample lists tens of thousands of clones; roughly 88% were detected once. The top ten hold 15% of the sample. The time point label on this specimen signifies: new active TB diagnosis, blood taken before or within 7 days of starting treatment. Here the sequenced sample was PBMCs, taken at tuberculosis diagnosis. All receptors come from an adult with tuberculosis.

V is TRBV2 and J is TRBJ1-1, with D perhaps TRBD1 (5 bases). The CDR3 contains 11 residues. Germline CDR1 and CDR2: SNHLY and FYNNEI. V lost 7 bases to trimming and J lost 5 bases, with 8 bases between them. The chain's CDR3 is CASTRETEAFF. CDR3 nucleotides: TGTGCCAGCACCAGGGAAACTGAAGCTTTCTTT. Full variable domain (missing parts from reference TRBV2 and TRBJ1-1): EPEVTQTPSHQVTQMGQEVILRCVPISNHLYFYWYRQILGQKVEFLVSFYNNEISEKSEIFDDQFSVERPDGSNFTLKIRSTKLEDSAMYFCASTRETEAFFGQGTRLTVV.

By proportion, this clone is medium-sized. The CDR3 sequence is CASSLGRGRDQPQHF. In DNA form, the CDR3 reads TGTGCCAGCAGCTTGGGCCGAGGGAGAGATCAGCCCCAGCATTTT. This chain uses TRBV11-2 with TRBJ1-5; D is unresolved. Trimming cost V 3 bases and J 5 bases, with 14 bases left between them. The CDR3 runs to 15 residues. The V gene's germline CDR1 is SGHAT and CDR2 FQNNGV.

The chain combines TRBV5-4 with TRBJ1-1, with TRBD1 identical over 7 bases. V dropped 3 bases and J dropped 1; count of bases not matched to a gene: 6. The germline V gene encodes CDR1 SGHNT and CDR2 YYREEE (reference sequence). The CDR3 consists of 15 residues. The CDR3 reads CASSSPYRGNTEAFF. The CDR3, as DNA: TGTGCCAGCAGCTCCCCGTACAGGGGGAACACTGAAGCTTTCTTT.

This chain connects TRBV11-2 to TRBJ1-4; TRBD1 might be the D (5 bases). The CDR3 has 15 amino acids. V lost 0 bases and J lost 4, with 9 bases in between. Per the germline V gene, CDR1 is SGHAT and CDR2 is FQNNGV. CDR3 residues: CASSLEGRLNEKLFF. The DNA of the CDR3 is TGTGCCAGCAGCTTAGAGGGGCGGCTTAATGAAAAACTGTTTTTT.

The chain links TRBV6-6 to TRBJ2-1, with 9 bases identical to TRBD2. There are 16 residues in the CDR3. Trimming removed 3 bases from V and 9 bases from J; junction bases left unmatched: 12. The germline V gene encodes CDR1 MNHNY and CDR2 SVGAGI (reference sequence). CDR3: CASSYRSGISGGEQFF. As DNA, the CDR3 is TGTGCCAGCAGTTATCGGTCCGGGATTAGCGGGGGTGAGCAGTTCTTC.

The chain links TRBV5-3 to TRBJ2-1, with D possibly matching TRBD1 (6 bases). TRBV5-3 is reported as an ORF; its role is uncertain. This CDR3 contains 14 residues. V was trimmed by 4 bases and J by 7 bases, leaving 15 bases between them. CDR3 protein: CARSARTVRNEQFF. CDR3 coding DNA: TGTGCCAGAAGCGCGAGGACAGTCAGGAATGAGCAGTTCTTC.

This chain links TRBV30 with TRBJ2-7; TRBD1 agrees at 7 bases. Looked up from germline, CDR1 is GTSNPN and CDR2 is SVGIG (reference sequence). The junction had 17 bases not matched to a gene; V was cut back by 3 bases and J by 0 bases. The length of the CDR3 is 18 residues. This CDR3 is CAWSPYSTTGTTSYEQYF. CDR3 coding DNA: TGTGCCTGGAGCCCCTACTCGACGACAGGGACCACCTCCTACGAGCAGTACTTC.

The chain joins TRBV6-4 to TRBJ2-3; 8 bases map to TRBD1. Germline loops: CDR1 MRHNA, CDR2 SNTAGT. The trim removed 0 bases at V and 5 bases at J, leaving 4 bases unmatched. CDR3 length: 15 amino acids. The CDR3 DNA sequence: TGTGCCAGCAGTGACTCGGGACAGGCAGTAGATACGCAGTATTTT. Protein sequence: CASSDSGQAVDTQYF.

The chain combines TRBV7-9 with TRBJ1-1; D is uncertain. Looked up from germline, CDR1 is SEHNR and CDR2 is FQNEAQ (reference sequence). The CDR3 is 11 amino acids. V was pared by 4 bases and J by 7 bases, with 7 bases between. CDR3 sequence: CASSSVIEAFF. The CDR3 nucleotides are TGTGCCAGCAGCTCAGTCATTGAAGCTTTCTTT.

The rearrangement uses TRBV9 and TRBJ2-3; 9 positions agree with TRBD2. V dropped 0 bases and J dropped 1; count of bases not matched to a gene: 6. There are 17 residues in the CDR3. Germline values: CDR1 SGDLS, CDR2 YYNGEE. The DNA of the CDR3 is TGTGCCAGCAGCGTAGAGGTGGAGCGGGGGGGCACAGATACGCAGTATTTT. It encodes CASSVEVERGGTDTQYF.

This clone was seen only once. V and J are TRBV9 and TRBJ2-7, with 11 bases that match TRBD1. The CDR3 runs to 14 residues. The V gene's germline CDR1 is SGDLS and CDR2 YYNGEE. V dropped 7 bases and J dropped 9; count of bases not matched to a gene: 12. The chain's CDR3 is CASSSGGTGGWQYF. The CDR3 DNA reads as TGTGCCAGCTCAAGTGGTGGGACAGGGGGTTGGCAGTACTTC.

For the CDR3, the DNA is TGTGCCAGCAGTTACTCCCGGGGGGCCAGCTCCTACGAGCAGTACTTC. Its protein product is CASSYSRGASSYEQYF. The chain joins TRBV6-5 to TRBJ2-7, with D possibly matching TRBD2 (7 bases). CDR3 length equals 16 residues. CDR1 is MNHEY and CDR2 is SVGAGI in the germline V gene. V lost 0 bases, J lost 0 bases, and 12 bases lay in between.

The chain is built from TRBV28 and TRBJ1-2; D is unclear. The germline V gene has CDR1 MDHEN and CDR2 SYDVKM. The CDR3 runs 17 residues. V lost 2 bases and J 0 bases, leaving 16 bases between the germline ends. This chain's CDR3 is CASSLPPWVTTNYGYTF. For the CDR3, the DNA is TGTGCCAGCAGTTTACCCCCCTGGGTTACTACTAACTATGGCTACACCTTC.

This rearrangement joins TRBV9 to TRBJ2-2; 8 positions match TRBD1. CDR3 length: 15 residues. Germline V gene data show CDR1 as SGDLS and CDR2 as YYNGEE. V was clipped by 1 base and J by 6 bases; unmatched bases: 5. The CDR3 reads CASSVNRGRSGELFF. CDR3 DNA sequence: TGTGCCAGCAGCGTAAACAGGGGGAGGTCCGGGGAGCTGTTTTTT.

The gene calls are TRBV7-9 and TRBJ1-4; D unclear. V gave up 5 bases and J gave up 8 bases, with 15 bases separating them. In germline, CDR1 is SEHNR, CDR2 FQNEAQ (reference sequence). The CDR3 spans 14 residues. The CDR3 sequence: CASSRELLEEKLFF. CDR3 coding DNA: TGTGCCAGCAGCCGTGAGTTGTTAGAGGAAAAACTGTTTTTT.

The chain is built from TRBV14 and TRBJ1-3; 12 positions match TRBD1. CDR3 length: 13 amino acids. Per germline, CDR1 SGHDN and CDR2 FVKESK. V lost 9 bases to trimming and J lost 8 bases; unmatched junction nucleotides: 5. For the CDR3, the DNA is TGTGCCAGGAAGGGACAGGGGGCGGACACCATATATTTT. Its translation: CARKGQGADTIYF.

This chain uses TRBV11-2 with TRBJ2-1; 9 bases map to TRBD2. The CDR3 runs 14 residues. Trimming cost V 4 bases and J 6 bases; bases outside gene matches: 4. The germline CDR1 and CDR2 sequences are SGHAT and FQNNGV. The CDR3 region has the DNA TGTGCCAGCAGCTCAGCGGGAGGTCGCAATGAGCAGTTCTTC. Amino acids: CASSSAGGRNEQFF.

The chain couples TRBV6-1 to TRBJ1-5, with 9 bases aligning to TRBD1. Unmatched junction bases numbered 2, after V lost 0 bases and J lost 2 bases. The length of the CDR3 is 16 residues. The germline V gene encodes CDR1 MNHNS and CDR2 SASEGT. The CDR3 coding sequence is TGTGCCAGCAGTGAAGCCCGGACAGGGGGCAATCAGCCCCAGCATTTT. It encodes CASSEARTGGNQPQHF.

DNA of the CDR3: TGTGCCAGTAGTCCGGACAGGGGGCGTAATGAAAAACTGTTTTTT. The encoded protein is CASSPDRGRNEKLFF. The chain is built from TRBV19 and TRBJ1-4; TRBD1 agrees at 11 bases. V lost 5 bases to trimming and J lost 4 bases; unmatched junction nucleotides: 3. The CDR3 sequence is 15 residues long. Germline V gives CDR1 LNHDA, CDR2 SQIVND (reference sequence).

The chain combines TRBV9 with TRBJ2-1; D gene unclear. Looked up from germline, CDR1 is SGDLS and CDR2 is YYNGEE. Trimming removed 2 bases at V and 1 base at J, with 13 bases between. The CDR3 contains 16 residues. The CDR3 DNA reads TGTGCCAGCAGCGTTCATGATCTGGAGTCCTACAATGAGCAGTTCTTC. Its translation: CASSVHDLESYNEQFF. Full variable domain (missing parts from reference TRBV9 and TRBJ2-1): DSGVTQTPKHLITATGQRVTLRCSPRSGDLSVYWYQQSLDQGLQFLIQYYNGEERAKGNILERFSAQQFPDLHSELNLSSLELGDSALYFCASSVHDLESYNEQFFGPGTRLTVL.

This clone turned up a few times. The chain links TRBV9 to TRBJ2-3; D is possibly TRBD2 (6 bases). The CDR3 contains 14 residues. V lost 6 bases, J lost 0 bases, and 11 bases lay in between. Germline V gene lookup returns CDR1 SGDLS and CDR2 YYNGEE. The CDR3 loop is CASTIAESTDTQYF. The CDR3 DNA sequence: TGTGCCAGCACCATAGCGGAGAGCACAGATACGCAGTATTTT.

This chain uses TRBV9 with TRBJ1-1; D may be TRBD1 (6 bases). CDR1 and CDR2 from the germline V gene are SGDLS and YYNGEE. The CDR3 is made up of 15 amino acids. V lost 0 bases, J lost 0 bases, and 9 bases lay in between. CDR3 in DNA: TGTGCCAGCAGCGTAGAGGGGGACATGAACACTGAAGCTTTCTTT. This gives the protein CASSVEGDMNTEAFF. The full variable domain, rest sourced from reference TRBV9 and TRBJ1-1, is DSGVTQTPKHLITATGQRVTLRCSPRSGDLSVYWYQQSLDQGLQFLIQYYNGEERAKGNILERFSAQQFPDLHSELNLSSLELGDSALYFCASSVEGDMNTEAFFGQGTRLTVV.

The chain has TRBV6-1 and TRBJ1-5; TRBD1 agrees at 8 bases. The trim removed 2 bases at V and 6 bases at J, leaving 6 bases unmatched. Per the germline V gene, CDR1 is MNHNS and CDR2 is SASEGT. There are 15 residues in the CDR3. The CDR3 reads CASSERTGGFQPQHF. CDR3 DNA: TGTGCCAGCAGTGAACGAACAGGGGGTTTTCAGCCCCAGCATTTT.

The chain has TRBV29-1 and TRBJ1-4; no reliable D call. Looked up from germline, CDR1 is SQVTM and CDR2 is ANQGSEA. The CDR3 sequence is 13 residues long. V shed 6 bases and J shed 5 bases, with 13 bases lying between them. CDR3 nucleotides: TGCAGCGTGGACGGTCGGGGAAATGAAAAACTGTTTTTT. It translates to CSVDGRGNEKLFF.

J is TRBJ1-1 and V is TRBV7-8, with D unresolved. The CDR3 contains 13 residues. Germline assignment: CDR1 SGHVS and CDR2 FQNEAQ. V lost 1 base to trimming and J lost 1 base, with 4 bases between them. The CDR3 loop reads CASSLDRNTEAFF. CDR3 in DNA: TGTGCCAGCAGCTTAGACAGGAACACTGAAGCTTTCTTT. Full variable domain (missing parts from reference TRBV7-8 and TRBJ1-1): GAGVSQSPRYKVAKRGQDVALRCDPISGHVSLFWYQQALGQGPEFLTYFQNEAQLDKSGLPSDRFFAERPEGSVSTLKIQRTQQEDSAVYLCASSLDRNTEAFFGQGTRLTVV.

The chain has TRBV19 and TRBJ2-7, with 13 nucleotides matching TRBD2. CDR3 length: 15 residues. With V trimmed by 3 bases and J by 6 bases, 5 bases remained unmatched. Germline CDR1 reads LNHDA; CDR2 reads SQIVND (reference sequence). This CDR3 reads CASSIGLAGVPEQYF. The CDR3 bases are TGTGCCAGTAGTATCGGACTAGCGGGAGTTCCCGAGCAGTACTTC.